This entry features one T cell receptor beta chain sequence. Its antigen is currently not known. No base qualities exist here, and no much larger clone lies one base off it. The sample comes from a study of T cells in localized non-small cell lung cancer (dated by TCRdb to about 2020). At the level of the whole study: T cell repertoires of more than 200 early-stage NSCLC patients were analyzed, with tumors being compared against uninvolved tumor-adjacent lungs. The cohort was made up of around 250 treatment-naive NSCLC patients whose localized lung tumors had been resected. Of the NSCLC patients, 129 were male and about a hundred were female, and the mean age was roughly 61 years. Overall results and qualifications from the work: Higher T cell density in blood was associated with longer overall survival, whereas higher clonality in adjacent lung was associated with shorter survival. A median of 57 of the top 100 tumor clones were detected in paired uninvolved adjacent lung, and around 30 of these tumor clones were also found among the top 100 clones of the paired uninvolved adjacent lung. Uninvolved tumor-adjacent lung showed the highest T cell clonality, higher than tumor, which suggests more focused antigenic responses in the uninvolved tumor-adjacent lung. Multi-region tumor sequencing was not performed, so intratumor heterogeneity could not be excluded. Because the study design was exploratory, TCR variables were selected using unadjusted p-values without false-discovery rate correction.

The immunoSEQ Assay was used to sequence TCR beta CDR3 regions from DNA. Regarding the original processing steps: To compute T cell density, TCR beta template counts were normalized to usable DNA, which was estimated by amplifying housekeeping genes. Using the preseqR package, richness was estimated by extrapolating to 120,000 templates for tissue samples and 400,000 templates for PBMC samples. Clonality was calculated as one minus Pielou's evenness. Differential abundance testing on productive amino-acid clonotypes, with a minimum total count of 5 and an alpha of 0.1, was used to identify tissue-enriched TCRs. The Jaccard Index and the Morisita Overlap Index were used to measure how much the repertoires overlapped between compartments. GLIPH clustered TCR beta CDR3s with public tetramer-defined viral CDR3s; viral motifs required at least three viral sequences plus V-gene enrichment. TCRdb's version of the immuneACCESS table is confined to in-frame rearrangements and falls short of the full clone set. An unresolved V gene accounts for under half of the shortfall where checked; the remainder is of unknown origin. V, J and clone size were drawn from that table, and D and trimming were deduced from the DNA. Within this sample are tens of thousands of clones, with around 90% of them counted one time only. 20% to 25% of the sample is in the top ten clones.

At diagnosis, peripheral blood, uninvolved tumor-adjacent lung and tumor were collected and stored as a combination of fresh-frozen and FFPE material. Blood samples were analyzed as peripheral blood mononuclear cells for TCR repertoire profiling. The CDR3 runs 15 amino acids, cysteine and phenylalanine included. The sequence is cut down to CDR3 DNA, 45 bases in frame from base 1. CDR1 and CDR2 are read off the germline V gene as KGHSH and LQKENI. Deletion took 3 bases off V and 9 bases off J, with a span of 18 bases between the germline ends. The input for sequencing was peripheral blood, taken before any cancer treatment. The TCR sequence derives from a woman aged 40-70 years with stage I squamous cell lung carcinoma. Recombination connected TRBV18 to TRBJ2-4; D gene: possibly TRBD1, on 5 matching bases. The CDR3 here reads CASSPPGQGDGIQYF. The nucleotide sequence reads TGTGCCAGCTCACCCCCGGGTCAGGGCGATGGCATTCAGTACTTC.